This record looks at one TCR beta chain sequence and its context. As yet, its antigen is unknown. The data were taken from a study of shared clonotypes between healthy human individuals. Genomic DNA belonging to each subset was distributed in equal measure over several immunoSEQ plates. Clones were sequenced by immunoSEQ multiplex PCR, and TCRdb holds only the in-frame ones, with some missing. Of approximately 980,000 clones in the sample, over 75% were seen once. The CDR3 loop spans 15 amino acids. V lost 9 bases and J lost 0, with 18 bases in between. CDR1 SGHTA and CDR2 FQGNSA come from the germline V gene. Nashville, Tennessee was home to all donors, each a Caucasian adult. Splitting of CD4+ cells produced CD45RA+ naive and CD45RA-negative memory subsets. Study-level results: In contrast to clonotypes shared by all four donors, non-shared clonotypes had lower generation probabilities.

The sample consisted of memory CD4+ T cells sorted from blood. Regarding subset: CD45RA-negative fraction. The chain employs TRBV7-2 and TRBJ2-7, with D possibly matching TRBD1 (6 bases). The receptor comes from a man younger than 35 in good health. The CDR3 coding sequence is TGTGCCAGTATGGGCTTGACAGGAAGCTCCTACGAGCAGTACTTC. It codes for CASMGLTGSSYEQYF. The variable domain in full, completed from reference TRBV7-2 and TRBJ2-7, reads GAGVSQSPSNKVTEKGKDVELRCDPISGHTALYWYRQSLGQGLEFLIYFQGNSAPDKSGLPSDRFSAERTGGSVSTLTIQRTQQEDSAVYLCASMGLTGSSYEQYFGPGTRLTVT.